This passage covers 27 T cell receptor beta chains from one sample sequenced in a study of T cell responses to AZD1222 COVID-19 vaccine. The data were produced by immunoSEQ multiplex PCR, yet TCRdb's version contains in-frame clones alone and is incomplete. The table shows roughly 140,000 clones, with less than 90% occurring only once. This specimen consisted of peripheral blood, obtained after recovery from COVID-19. These receptors were collected from an adult who had recovered from COVID-19.

The chain uses TRBV7-9 and TRBJ2-3; no firm D call. V was pared by 6 bases and J by 3 bases, with 16 bases between. Per the germline V gene, CDR1 is SEHNR and CDR2 is FQNEAQ (reference sequence). This CDR3 has 15 residues. DNA for the CDR3: TGTGCCAGCAGTCTCCTCGGAGAAGGGACAGATACGCAGTATTTT. The encoded protein is CASSLLGEGTDTQYF.

The chain is built from TRBV28 and TRBJ1-2; D is ambiguous. The length of the CDR3 is 12 residues. Between the trimmed V and J ends, which lost 6 bases and 5 bases, there was a span of 10 bases. CDR1 and CDR2 from the germline V gene are MDHEN and SYDVKM. CDR3 coding DNA: TGTGCCAGCAGGACTGGACCATATGGCTACACCTTC. It yields the protein CASRTGPYGYTF.

The V call is TRBV7-3, the J call TRBJ2-7; either TRBD1 or TRBD2 may supply D (5 bases each). Trimming left V 5 bases short and J 5 bases short, with 13 bases between. Germline CDR1 and CDR2: SGHTA and FQGTGA. The CDR3 is 13 residues long. The CDR3 spells CASSETRDHEQYF. CDR3 sequence (DNA): TGTGCCAGCAGCGAAACCAGGGACCACGAGCAGTACTTC. Full variable domain (rest looked up from reference TRBV7-3 and TRBJ2-7): GAGVSQTPSNKVTEKGKYVELRCDPISGHTALYWYRQSLGQGPEFLIYFQGTGAADDSGLPNDRFFAVRPEGSVSTLKIQRTERGDSAVYLCASSETRDHEQYFGPGTRLTVT.

V and J are TRBV6-5 and TRBJ1-1, with unresolved D. V gave up 7 bases and J gave up 8 bases, with 20 bases separating them. The CDR3 consists of 14 residues. CDR1 MNHEY and CDR2 SVGAGI come from the germline V gene. The CDR3 sequence is CASNELSAPVEAFF. CDR3 coding DNA: TGTGCCAGCAACGAACTCTCCGCTCCTGTGGAAGCTTTCTTT.

The chain employs TRBV9 and TRBJ2-7, with 9 bases matching TRBD1. The CDR3 covers 14 residues. The germline CDR1 and CDR2 sequences are SGDLS and YYNGEE. The V gene end was trimmed by 4 bases and the J gene end by 3 bases; junction bases not matched to a gene: 5. CDR3 loop: CASSSGTGYYEQYF. The CDR3 coding sequence is TGTGCCAGCAGCTCCGGGACAGGGTACTACGAGCAGTACTTC. The full variable domain, rest sourced from reference TRBV9 and TRBJ2-7, is DSGVTQTPKHLITATGQRVTLRCSPRSGDLSVYWYQQSLDQGLQFLIQYYNGEERAKGNILERFSAQQFPDLHSELNLSSLELGDSALYFCASSSGTGYYEQYFGPGTRLTVT.

This chain connects TRBV4-3 to TRBJ2-7; tentative D call: TRBD1 (6 bases). This CDR3 contains 12 residues. V gave up 6 bases and J gave up 13 bases, with 19 bases separating them. CDR1 and CDR2 (germline): LGHNA, YSLEER. DNA for the CDR3: TGCGCCAGCAGTTCAAACGGACAGAGCGGCTACTTC. Translated, it gives CASSSNGQSGYF.

This clone appeared a single time. This chain joins TRBV7-9 and TRBJ2-7; the D gene is possibly TRBD2 (6 bases). V was clipped by 5 bases and J by 3 bases, with 20 bases between them. The CDR3 has 16 residues. Germline CDR1 reads SEHNR; CDR2 reads FQNEAQ (reference sequence). The CDR3 reads CASSRAPAGTGYEQYF. The CDR3, as DNA: TGTGCCAGCAGCCGAGCCCCAGCAGGGACTGGCTACGAGCAGTACTTC.

The genes are TRBV7-7 and TRBJ2-1; 9 bases match TRBD1. The germline gives CDR1 SSHAT, CDR2 FNYEAQ (reference sequence). The ends lost 5 bases at V and 7 bases at J; junction bases unmatched: 12. This CDR3 contains 16 residues. The DNA of the CDR3 is TGTGCCAGCAGCCCAAACCAGGGACAGGGAAGGAATGAGCAGTTCTTC. It encodes CASSPNQGQGRNEQFF.

The chain has TRBV10-3 and TRBJ2-1; no clear D gene. V was cut by 2 bases and J by 7 bases, with 6 bases left in between. From germline, CDR1 is ENHRY and CDR2 SYGVKD. The CDR3 is 12 amino acids. The CDR3 nucleotides read TGTGCCATCAGTGAGGCGTCGAATGAGCAGTTCTTC. Amino acids: CAISEASNEQFF.

The rearrangement joins TRBV20-1 to TRBJ1-2, with D possibly TRBD1 on 6 matching bases. The germline CDR1 and CDR2 sequences are DFQATT and SNEGSKA (reference sequence). Trimming left V 3 bases short and J 8 bases short, with 13 bases between. This CDR3 has 12 residues. DNA of the CDR3: TGCAGTGCTAGTCGCAGGGGTGCGGGCTACACCTTC. Amino acid sequence: CSASRRGAGYTF.

The sample holds one count of this clone. V and J are TRBV5-4 and TRBJ2-7; 10 nucleotides line up with TRBD1. V was pared by 3 bases and J by 6 bases, with 6 bases of the junction left unmatched. Germline values: CDR1 SGHNT, CDR2 YYREEE (reference sequence). The CDR3 has 14 residues. CDR3 amino acids: CASSSSGTGVEQYF. In nucleotides, the CDR3 is TGTGCCAGCAGCTCCTCCGGGACAGGGGTCGAGCAGTACTTC. Based on the CDR3 plus reference TRBV5-4 and TRBJ2-7, the full variable domain is ETGVTQSPTHLIKTRGQQVTLRCSSQSGHNTVSWYQQALGQGPQFIFQYYREEENGRGNFPPRFSGLQFPNYSSELNVNALELDDSALYLCASSSSGTGVEQYFGPGTRLTVT.

This clone was found a few times. The V call is TRBV12-3 or TRBV12-4, the J call TRBJ1-1, with D perhaps matching TRBD1 (6 bases). The ends were cut back, 8 bases at V and 1 base at J, with 11 bases in the middle. This CDR3 spans 13 amino acids. The CDR3 sequence: CASGQLGNTEAFF. CDR3 nucleotide sequence: TGTGCCAGCGGACAGTTGGGGAACACTGAAGCTTTCTTT.

The chain uses TRBV11-2 and TRBJ2-3; D is ambiguous. V shed 6 bases and J shed 1 base, with 11 bases lying between them. The CDR3 sequence is 14 residues long. Germline values: CDR1 SGHAT, CDR2 FQNNGV. The CDR3 sequence is CASSSSGGTDTQYF. CDR3 DNA: TGTGCCAGCAGTTCCTCCGGCGGCACAGATACGCAGTATTTT. The whole variable domain, remainder taken from reference TRBV11-2 and TRBJ2-3, is EAGVAQSPRYKIIEKRQSVAFWCNPISGHATLYWYQQILGQGPKLLIQFQNNGVVDDSQLPKDRFSAERLKGVDSTLKIQPAKLEDSAVYLCASSSSGGTDTQYFGPGTRLTVL.

Only a few counts were recorded for this clone. The gene calls are TRBV18 and TRBJ1-1; 11 bases map to TRBD1. The CDR3 extends over 17 amino acids. With V trimmed by 3 bases and J by 4 bases, 10 bases remained unmatched. CDR1 KGHSH and CDR2 LQKENI come from the germline V gene. CDR3 in amino acids: CASSPSGTGGKRTEAFF. DNA of the CDR3: TGTGCCAGCTCACCGTCCGGGACAGGGGGTAAGCGCACTGAAGCTTTCTTT.

The V and J genes are TRBV5-1 and TRBJ2-1; 8 nucleotides match TRBD2. There are 16 residues in the CDR3. The germline V gene has CDR1 SGHRS and CDR2 YFSETQ. The J segment lost 7 bases and the V segment lost 4 bases, leaving 13 bases of the junction unmatched. The chain's CDR3 is CASSPQSGGPVNEQFF. The CDR3 nucleotides read TGCGCCAGCAGCCCCCAGAGCGGGGGCCCCGTTAATGAGCAGTTCTTC. Supplemented by reference TRBV5-1 and TRBJ2-1, the full variable domain reads KAGVTQTPRYLIKTRGQQVTLSCSPISGHRSVSWYQQTPGQGLQFLFEYFSETQRNKGNFPGRFSGRQFSNSRSEMNVSTLELGDSALYLCASSPQSGGPVNEQFFGPGTRLTVL.

The rearrangement joins TRBV24-1 to TRBJ2-7, with D perhaps assigned TRBD1 or TRBD2 (6 bases each). The CDR3 runs to 16 residues. Germline loops: CDR1 KGHDR, CDR2 SFDVKD. Trimming took 5 bases from V and 0 from J, leaving 16 bases between them. This CDR3 reads CATSVKGGPSSYEQYF. In DNA, the CDR3 is TGTGCCACCAGTGTAAAGGGGGGACCGAGCTCCTACGAGCAGTACTTC.

The CDR3 DNA follows: TGTGCCAGCAGTTTGCTGTCAGGTCCCCTCTACGAGCAGTACTTC. Translated, it gives CASSLLSGPLYEQYF. The chain combines TRBV6-4 with TRBJ2-7; D remains unclear. The CDR3 contains 15 residues. Germline CDR1 and CDR2: MRHNA and SNTAGT. Trimming left V 5 bases short and J 3 bases short, with 17 bases between.

V and J are TRBV29-1 and TRBJ1-1; D perhaps matches TRBD1 (6 bases). This CDR3 comprises 15 residues. Germline CDR1 and CDR2: SQVTM and ANQGSEA. The V and J ends lost 0 bases and 5 bases respectively, with 16 bases between them. CDR3 protein: CSVEEGLRGGTEAFF. In DNA form, the CDR3 reads TGCAGCGTTGAAGAAGGTTTGAGGGGGGGGACTGAAGCTTTCTTT.

The J gene is TRBJ2-2, the V gene TRBV5-1, with a weak D call TRBD1 (6 bases). CDR1 and CDR2 (germline): SGHRS, YFSETQ. The CDR3 is made up of 14 amino acids. The V gene lost 1 base and the J gene lost 11 bases, with 15 bases spanning the gap. CDR3 region: CASSLLPGQLELFF. DNA of the CDR3: TGCGCCAGCAGCTTGCTCCCTGGACAGCTTGAGCTGTTTTTT. The full variable domain, with the rest looked up from reference TRBV5-1 and TRBJ2-2, is KAGVTQTPRYLIKTRGQQVTLSCSPISGHRSVSWYQQTPGQGLQFLFEYFSETQRNKGNFPGRFSGRQFSNSRSEMNVSTLELGDSALYLCASSLLPGQLELFFGEGSRLTVL.

The chain employs TRBV4-3 and TRBJ1-6; tentative D call: TRBD1 (6 bases). The ends were cut back, 1 base at V and 5 bases at J, with 12 bases in the middle. Germline V gene lookup returns CDR1 LGHNA and CDR2 YSLEER. CDR3 size: 16 residues. This CDR3 is CASSQVRTENNSPLHF. CDR3 in DNA: TGCGCCAGCAGCCAAGTTCGGACAGAAAATAATTCACCCCTCCACTTT.

The CDR3 sequence: CASREVAGRETQYF. Here the CDR3 DNA reads TGTGCCAGTCGCGAGGTAGCGGGAAGGGAGACCCAGTACTTC. The genes are TRBV19 and TRBJ2-5, with 8 bases fitting TRBD2. The V segment lost 8 bases and the J segment 5 bases; nucleotides outside the gene matches: 10. The CDR3 totals 14 residues. Germline assignment: CDR1 LNHDA and CDR2 SQIVND (reference sequence).

The chain recombines TRBV7-8 with TRBJ1-2; 9 bases map to TRBD1. Germline V CDR1 and CDR2: SGHVS, FQNEAQ. The ends lost 2 bases at V and 2 bases at J; junction bases unmatched: 6. The CDR3 totals 16 residues. The CDR3 reads CASSLMGQGINYGYTF. The CDR3 nucleotides are TGTGCCAGCAGCTTAATGGGACAGGGCATAAACTATGGCTACACCTTC.

The chain has TRBV12-3 or TRBV12-4 and TRBJ1-1; D is unclear. The CDR3 sequence is 12 residues long. Trimming removed 1 base from V and 8 bases from J, with 8 bases in between. CDR3 residues: CASSLVGREAFF. The CDR3 region has the DNA TGTGCCAGCAGTTTAGTTGGGCGAGAAGCTTTCTTT.

The chain links TRBV12-3 or TRBV12-4 to TRBJ1-1, with a weak D call TRBD1 (5 bases). The CDR3 is made up of 12 amino acids. V lost 7 bases to trimming and J lost 3 bases, with 9 bases between them. The CDR3 region is CASTGDHTEAFF. The CDR3 DNA follows: TGTGCCAGCACCGGGGACCACACTGAAGCTTTCTTT.

This clone showed up just once. This rearrangement joins TRBV11-1 to TRBJ2-7; D gene ambiguous. The CDR3 length is 16 residues. Germline CDR1 is SGHAT and CDR2 is FQDESV (reference sequence). V lost 5 bases and J lost 2, with 19 bases in between. CDR3 amino acids: CASSRVRGQNPYEQYF. The DNA of the CDR3 is TGTGCCAGCAGCCGGGTGAGAGGTCAAAACCCCTACGAGCAGTACTTC.

The chain has TRBV15 and TRBJ1-4; 8 nucleotides match TRBD1. The germline CDR1 and CDR2 sequences are LNHNV and YYDKDF (reference sequence). The V gene end was trimmed by 0 bases and the J gene end by 14 bases; junction bases not matched to a gene: 8. There are 14 residues in the CDR3. As DNA, the CDR3 is TGTGCCACCAGCAGAGATCAGGGGGCGGGTAGGCTGTTTTTT. This sequence encodes CATSRDQGAGRLFF.

The genes are TRBV6-5 and TRBJ1-1; no clear D gene. Germline V lookup: CDR1 MNHEY, CDR2 SVGAGI. Trimming took 7 bases from V and 2 from J, leaving 8 bases between them. CDR3 size: 12 residues. As DNA, the CDR3 is TGTGCCAGCACTAAGCCTAACACTGAAGCTTTCTTT. It yields the protein CASTKPNTEAFF.